The TCR beta chain under discussion was sequenced for a study of control samples from healthy donors and cancer patients. TCRdb's copy holds only in-frame clones and misses some; the assay was immunoSEQ multiplex PCR. Seen here are 130,000 or so clones, 94% observed once, and the top ten hold about 12%. In this sample, this clone turned up a few times. The sequenced sample consisted of blood. This receptor was taken from a man aged 35 to 55 in good health.

Written as DNA, the CDR3 is TGTGCCAGCAGAGAGACACTAAGCACAGATACGCAGTATTTT. It yields the protein CASRETLSTDTQYF. This chain joins TRBV2 and TRBJ2-3; no clear D gene. V lost 6 bases to trimming and J lost 0 bases, with 10 bases between them. Germline lookup yields CDR1 SNHLY and CDR2 FYNNEI. The CDR3 loop spans 14 amino acids.